Sequencing of this TCR beta chain was carried out in a study of T cell responses to AZD1222 COVID-19 vaccine (dated by TCRdb to 2020 to 2022). About the investigation overall: AZD1222 recipients whose second dose came at about 4 weeks and those whose second dose came at about 12 weeks were combined into one group, since spike-specific TCR depth and breadth did not differ between the two schedules. A total of approximately 240 trial participants underwent TCR sequencing, of whom 200 to 220 had received two doses of AZD1222 and around 25 had received two doses of the MenACWY control vaccine. Trial participants were enrolled into age subgroups of 18-55, 56-69 and 70-plus years, which contained about 160, 30 and 59 TCR-sequenced participants, respectively.

Worth noting for this clone: What this receptor recognizes is not known. No much larger clonotype is one base removed from it; base qualities were not supplied.

The full study reports these points: Conclusions about previously exposed vaccinees were limited because only six AZD1222 recipients were SARS-CoV-2 seropositive at baseline. After two AZD1222 doses, both the breadth and the depth of spike-specific TCRs were significantly higher than at day 0 and than in MenACWY recipients. No day 14 peak-response samples were available, so repertoires were characterized only after the peak T cell response. Vaccine-associated CD4 TCRs spanned the whole spike protein, with dominant responses in regions 160-218 and 743-854. Participants were mostly white British, with more females than males. The authors suggested clonal diversity may have been underestimated. In the small 56-69-year group, the increase in depth fell short of significance, most likely because of low power. Reportedly, close to half of the unique spike-specific TCRs recognized epitopes lying outside the regions that are mutated in the B.1.351 and B.1.1.7 variants.

The CDR3 regions of human TCRbeta chains were subjected to immunosequencing. In the authors' own workflow: Repertoire TCRs were checked for matches against a reference library of SARS-CoV-2-specific TCRs that had been generated using the MIRA antigen-specificity platform. Breadth was defined as the fraction of unique TCRs that were SARS-CoV-2-associated, and depth was defined as the fraction of total T cells that were SARS-CoV-2-associated. Using the MIRA data, every spike-specific TCR was mapped to the spike region that the TCR reacted to and assigned to either a CD4 or a CD8 class. Log10-transformed breadth and depth values were compared by one-way ANOVA with Sidak's multiple comparisons tests. TCRdb mirrors the immuneACCESS table, restricted to in-frame sequences. Some clones are absent from its copies; in checked studies, under half trace to an unresolved V gene, and the reason for the others is unknown. The V and J calls and clone size are taken from that table; D and trimming were inferred from the DNA. For this sample there are under 150,000 clones; about 88% appear just once. The top ten clones comprise 2.4% of the sample.

From the cysteine up to the phenylalanine, the CDR3 has a length of 14 residues. Only the CDR3 part of the read is kept: 42 bases, read in frame from the first base. V has 5 bases trimmed and J has 7 bases trimmed; junction bases matching no gene number 5. According to the germline V gene, CDR1 reads MDHEN and CDR2 reads SYDVKM. The time point label, as the study defines it: baseline before first vaccination. The vaccinee samples were drawn from two UK trials, COV001 and COV002, one of which was a single-blind randomized controlled phase 2/3 trial testing AZD1222 (ChAdOx1 nCoV-19) in healthy adults. Trial participant PBMC samples were collected at day 0 and day 28 after the second dose for TCRbeta chain sequencing.

This chain joins TRBV28 to TRBJ1-4, with 9 bases matching TRBD1. This TCR was recovered from an adult in good health. The material was peripheral blood, obtained on day 0 of AZD1222 vaccination. The DNA reads as follows: TGTGCCAGCAGTGAGACAGGGGGGCGTGAAAAACTGTTTTTT. Its translation reads: CASSETGGREKLFF.